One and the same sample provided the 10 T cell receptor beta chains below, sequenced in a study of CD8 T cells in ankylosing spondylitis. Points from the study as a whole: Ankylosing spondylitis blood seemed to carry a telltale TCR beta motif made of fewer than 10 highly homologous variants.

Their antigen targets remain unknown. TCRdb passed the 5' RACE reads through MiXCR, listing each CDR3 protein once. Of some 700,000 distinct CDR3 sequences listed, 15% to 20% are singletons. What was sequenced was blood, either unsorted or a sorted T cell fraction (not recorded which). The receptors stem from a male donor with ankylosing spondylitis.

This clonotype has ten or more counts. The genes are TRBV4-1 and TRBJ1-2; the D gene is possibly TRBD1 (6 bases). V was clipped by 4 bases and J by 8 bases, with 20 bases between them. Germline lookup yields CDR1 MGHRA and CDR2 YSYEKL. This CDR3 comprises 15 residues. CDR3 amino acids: CASSLEKQGMGGYTF. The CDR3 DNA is TGCGCCAGCAGCCTGGAAAAACAGGGAATGGGGGGCTACACCTTC.

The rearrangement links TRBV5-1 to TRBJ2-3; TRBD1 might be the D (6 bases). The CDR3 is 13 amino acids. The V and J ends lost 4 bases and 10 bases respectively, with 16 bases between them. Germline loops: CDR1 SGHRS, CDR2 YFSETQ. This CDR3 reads CASSPTGLAAQYF. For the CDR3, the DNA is TGCGCCAGCAGCCCCACAGGGTTGGCGGCGCAGTATTTT.

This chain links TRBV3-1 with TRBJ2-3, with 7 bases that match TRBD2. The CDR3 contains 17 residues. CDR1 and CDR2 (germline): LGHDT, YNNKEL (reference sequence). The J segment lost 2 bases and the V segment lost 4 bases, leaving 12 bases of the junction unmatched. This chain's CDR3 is CASSRSRGGGNTDTQYF. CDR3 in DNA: TGTGCCAGCAGCCGCTCACGTGGGGGGGGGAACACAGATACGCAGTATTTT.

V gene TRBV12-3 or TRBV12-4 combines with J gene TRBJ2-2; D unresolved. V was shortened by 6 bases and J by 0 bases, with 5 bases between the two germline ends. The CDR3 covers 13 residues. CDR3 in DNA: TGTGCCAGCAGGGATTCGAACACCGGGGAGCTGTTTTTT. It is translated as CASRDSNTGELFF.

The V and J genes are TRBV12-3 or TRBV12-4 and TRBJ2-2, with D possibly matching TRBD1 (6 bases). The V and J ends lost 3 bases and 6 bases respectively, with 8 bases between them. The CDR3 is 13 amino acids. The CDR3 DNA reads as TGTGCCAGCAGTTTTACAGGGTCCGGGGAGCTGTTTTTT. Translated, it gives CASSFTGSGELFF.

CDR3 sequence (DNA): TGCAGTGCTAGAGATCCGACTAGATCAGATACGCAGTATTTT. Its protein product is CSARDPTRSDTQYF. The rearrangement joins TRBV20-1 to TRBJ2-3, with D maybe TRBD2 (6 bases). CDR1 is DFQATT, CDR2 SNEGSKA, per germline (reference sequence). V dropped 0 bases and J dropped 4 bases, with 11 bases sitting between them. This CDR3 is built from 14 residues.

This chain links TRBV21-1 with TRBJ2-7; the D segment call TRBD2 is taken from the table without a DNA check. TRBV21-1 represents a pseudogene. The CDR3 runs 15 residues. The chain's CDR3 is CASNQGRTRVYEQYF. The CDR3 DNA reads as TGTGCCAGCAATCAGGGGCGGACTAGGGTCTACGAGCAGTACTTC.

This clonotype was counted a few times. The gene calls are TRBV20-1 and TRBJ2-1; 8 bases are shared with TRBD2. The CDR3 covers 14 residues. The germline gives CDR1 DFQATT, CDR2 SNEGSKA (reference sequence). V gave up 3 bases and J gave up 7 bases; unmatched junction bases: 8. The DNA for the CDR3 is TGCAGTGCTAGGAGACTAGCGATCACAAATGAGCAGTTCTTC. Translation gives CSARRLAITNEQFF.

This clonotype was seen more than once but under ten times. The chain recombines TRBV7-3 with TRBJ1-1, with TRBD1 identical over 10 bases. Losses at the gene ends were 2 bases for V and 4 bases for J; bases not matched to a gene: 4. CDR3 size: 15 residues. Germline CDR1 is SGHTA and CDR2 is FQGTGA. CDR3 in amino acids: CASSLLGQGFTEAFF. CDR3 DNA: TGTGCCAGCAGCTTACTGGGACAGGGGTTCACTGAAGCTTTCTTT.

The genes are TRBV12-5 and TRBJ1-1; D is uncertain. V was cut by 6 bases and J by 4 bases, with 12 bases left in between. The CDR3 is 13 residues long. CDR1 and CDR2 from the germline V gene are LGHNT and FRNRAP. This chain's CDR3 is CASGGSGFTEAFF. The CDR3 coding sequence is TGTGCTAGTGGGGGTAGTGGATTCACTGAAGCTTTCTTT.